Following are 11 T cell receptor beta chains from one sample sequenced in a study of blood T cells in healthy people across ages. Primers used in a second PCR of roughly 7 to 12 cycles were a sample-barcoded 5' primer and a J-beta primer mix. TCRdb re-derived calls from the 5' RACE reads in MiXCR, one entry per CDR3 protein. Found here are 1.6 million or so distinct CDR3 sequences, about 32% of them singletons; the top ten hold 11%. The sequenced material came from blood. These TCRs come from a woman in her thirties in good health.

The chain joins TRBV16 to TRBJ2-5; D possibly corresponds to TRBD2 (6 bases). The germline V and J ends were trimmed by 4 bases and 11 bases, with 17 bases remaining between them. The CDR3 loop spans 13 amino acids. Germline V lookup: CDR1 KGHSY, CDR2 FQNENV. CDR3 DNA sequence: TGTGCCAGCAGCCGACCCGCGGGGAGTGAGCAGTACTTC. This encodes CASSRPAGSEQYF.

This chain links TRBV29-1 with TRBJ2-3; 13 bases map to TRBD2. V was pared by 5 bases and J by 4 bases, with 18 bases of the junction left unmatched. The CDR3 is 19 amino acids. Germline CDR1 is SQVTM and CDR2 is ANQGSEA. The CDR3 nucleotides read TGCAGCGTTTTCTCCCGACTAGCGGGGGGAGGGCTCCGTTCAGATACGCAGTATTTT. Protein product: CSVFSRLAGGGLRSDTQYF.

The chain is built from TRBV5-6 and TRBJ2-3; no clear D. Germline CDR1 is SGHDT and CDR2 is YYEEEE. CDR3 size: 18 residues. Trimming cost V 3 bases and J 2 bases, with 22 bases left between them. CDR3 sequence reads: CASSSEAGPTIPTDTQYF. The CDR3 coding sequence is TGTGCCAGCAGCTCCGAAGCCGGGCCAACCATTCCCACAGATACGCAGTATTTT.

V usage is TRBV20-1 and J usage is TRBJ2-3; TRBD2 aligns across 12 bases. The CDR3 totals 14 residues. V gave up 5 bases and J gave up 5 bases; unmatched junction bases: 5. Germline loops: CDR1 DFQATT, CDR2 SNEGSKA (reference sequence). The CDR3 reads CSAQTSGGLDTQYF. The CDR3 DNA reads as TGCAGTGCTCAGACTAGCGGGGGACTAGATACGCAGTATTTT.

The V gene is TRBV2, the J gene TRBJ2-7, with a tentative D call TRBD2 (7 bases). This CDR3 comprises 15 residues. Germline CDR1 is SNHLY and CDR2 is FYNNEI. Trimming cost V 4 bases and J 2 bases, with 15 bases left between them. The CDR3 spells CASSGGGGGTYEQYF. CDR3 bases: TGTGCCAGCAGTGGAGGGGGAGGGGGGACCTACGAGCAGTACTTC.

There are a few counts of this clonotype. The chain is built from TRBV7-3 and TRBJ2-7; 11 nucleotides line up with TRBD2. CDR3 length equals 15 residues. With V trimmed by 4 bases and J by 4 bases, 6 bases remained unmatched. Germline V gene sequence: CDR1 SGHTA, CDR2 FQGTGA. CDR3: CASSYMGTSGYEQYF. For the CDR3, the DNA is TGTGCCAGCAGCTATATGGGGACTAGCGGTTACGAGCAGTACTTC.

This chain uses TRBV10-3 with TRBJ1-2, with D hard to call. The CDR3 consists of 13 residues. Trimming stripped 0 bases from V and 4 bases from J, with 6 bases between. The germline CDR1 and CDR2 sequences are ENHRY and SYGVKD. The CDR3 DNA reads TGTGCCATCAGTGAGTCGGGGATCTATGGCTACACCTTC. It specifies CAISESGIYGYTF.

Only a few counts were recorded for this clonotype. V gene TRBV7-9 combines with J gene TRBJ2-5, with a weak D call TRBD2 (6 bases). The length of the CDR3 is 16 residues. Trimming shortened V by 5 bases and J by 2 bases, and 18 bases separated the two germline ends. Germline lookup yields CDR1 SEHNR and CDR2 FQNEAQ (reference sequence). The CDR3 is CASSLWDSKIQETQYF. Written as DNA, the CDR3 is TGTGCCAGCAGCCTTTGGGACTCCAAAATTCAAGAGACCCAGTACTTC.

This clonotype was seen ten or more times. The chain is built from TRBV7-3 and TRBJ2-3; 9 bases line up with TRBD2. The CDR3 is 15 residues long. Trimming removed 0 bases from V and 3 bases from J; junction bases left unmatched: 1. Germline V lookup: CDR1 SGHTA, CDR2 FQGTGA. The CDR3 sequence is CASSLTGLATDTQYF. CDR3 DNA: TGTGCCAGCAGCTTAACGGGACTAGCAACAGATACGCAGTATTTT.

The V and J genes are TRBV6-1 and TRBJ2-6, with 7 bases that match TRBD2. J lost 3 bases, V lost 11 bases, and 16 bases had no gene match. This CDR3 is built from 17 residues. The V gene's germline CDR1 is MNHNS and CDR2 SASEGT. In DNA form, the CDR3 reads TGTGCCTGCAAAGGACTAGAGGGACCTCTTGGGGCCAACGTCCTGACTTTC. This sequence encodes CACKGLEGPLGANVLTF.

Of note for this clonotype: Sequence at one end of the junction differs from germline and may be a read error. The CDR3 here is CTSSPQGLSNQPQHF. CDR3 bases: TGCACCAGCAGCCCGCAGGGTCTTAGCAATCAGCCCCAGCATTTT. The chain links TRBV5-1 to TRBJ1-5, with D perhaps matching TRBD1 (5 bases). Germline V gene sequence: CDR1 SGHRS, CDR2 YFSETQ. The CDR3 extends over 15 amino acids.